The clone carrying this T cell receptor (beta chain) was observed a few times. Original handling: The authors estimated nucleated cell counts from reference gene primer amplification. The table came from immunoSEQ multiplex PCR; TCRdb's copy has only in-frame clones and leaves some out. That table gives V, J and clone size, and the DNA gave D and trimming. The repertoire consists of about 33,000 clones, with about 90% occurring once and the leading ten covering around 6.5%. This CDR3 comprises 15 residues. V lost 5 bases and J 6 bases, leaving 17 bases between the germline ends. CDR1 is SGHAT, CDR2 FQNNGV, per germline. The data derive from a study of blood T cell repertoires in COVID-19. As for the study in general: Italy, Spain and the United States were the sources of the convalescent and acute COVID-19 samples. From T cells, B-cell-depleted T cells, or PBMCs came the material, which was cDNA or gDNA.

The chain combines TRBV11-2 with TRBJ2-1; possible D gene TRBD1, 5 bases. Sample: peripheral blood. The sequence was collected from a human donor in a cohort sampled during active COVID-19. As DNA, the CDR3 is TGTGCCAGCAGCATTTTGAATCAGGGTGTCAATGAGCAGTTCTTC. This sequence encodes CASSILNQGVNEQFF.